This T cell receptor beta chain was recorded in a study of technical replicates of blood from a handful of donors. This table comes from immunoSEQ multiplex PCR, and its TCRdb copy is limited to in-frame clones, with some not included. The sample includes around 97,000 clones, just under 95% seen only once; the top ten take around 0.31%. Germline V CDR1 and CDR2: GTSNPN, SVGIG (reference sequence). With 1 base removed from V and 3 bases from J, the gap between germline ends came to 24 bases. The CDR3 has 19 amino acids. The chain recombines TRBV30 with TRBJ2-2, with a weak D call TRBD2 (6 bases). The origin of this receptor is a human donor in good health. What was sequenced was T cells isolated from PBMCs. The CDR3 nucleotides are TGTGCCTGGAGTGGGATCCCCCCCAAACGGGAGACGGACACCGGGGAGCTGTTTTTT. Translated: CAWSGIPPKRETDTGELFF.